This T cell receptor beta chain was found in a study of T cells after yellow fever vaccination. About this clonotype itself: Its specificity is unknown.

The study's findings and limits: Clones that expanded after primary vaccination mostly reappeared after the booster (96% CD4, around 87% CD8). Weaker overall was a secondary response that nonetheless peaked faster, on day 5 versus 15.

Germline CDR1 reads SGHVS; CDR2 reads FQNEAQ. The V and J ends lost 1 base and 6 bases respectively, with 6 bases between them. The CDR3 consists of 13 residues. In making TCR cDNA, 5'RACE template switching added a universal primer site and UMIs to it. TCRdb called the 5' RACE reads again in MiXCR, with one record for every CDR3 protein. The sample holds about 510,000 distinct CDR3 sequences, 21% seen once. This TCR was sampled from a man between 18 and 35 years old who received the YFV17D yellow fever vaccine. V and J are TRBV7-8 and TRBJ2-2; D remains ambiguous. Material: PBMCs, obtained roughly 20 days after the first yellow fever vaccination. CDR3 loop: CASSLVVAGELFF. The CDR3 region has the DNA TGTGCCAGCAGCTTAGTGGTGGCCGGGGAGCTGTTTTTT.